This T cell receptor beta chain is from a study of T cells in Graves' hyperthyroidism and ophthalmopathy. Notes on the study in general: Expanded thyroid clonotypes (above 0.001) were mostly also found in blood. In simple terms, a model built on 13 V-J features told ophthalmopathy apart from stable hyperthyroidism. Prediction of ophthalmopathy progression came a median roughly 6.4 months pre-onset.

TCR beta CDR3 regions were amplified from RNA. The HTBI primer set drove a first-round RT-PCR of the TCR CDR3. One entry per CDR3 protein, called by TCRdb with MiXCR from the multiplex PCR reads. The sample yields around 300,000 distinct CDR3 sequences, roughly an eighth seen once. Germline assignment: CDR1 MGHRA and CDR2 YSYEKL. The CDR3 is made up of 14 amino acids. Trimming removed 5 bases at V and 7 bases at J, with 14 bases between. This clonotype was counted a few times. The antigen is undetermined. The origin of this receptor is a woman aged 40 to 50 with Graves' ophthalmopathy. The sequencing input was blood. The rearrangement joins TRBV4-1 to TRBJ2-2, with D unclear. Here the CDR3 DNA reads TGCGCCAGCAGCTACGTGCCGGAAGTCGGGGAGCTGTTTTTT. Its protein is CASSYVPEVGELFF.